Following are 2 T cell receptor beta chains from one sample sequenced in a study of T cells in Graves' hyperthyroidism and ophthalmopathy. Regions amplified from RNA transcripts were the TCR beta CDR3 regions. The HTBI primer set was used in a first-round RT-PCR of the TCR CDR3. Via MiXCR, TCRdb re-called the multiplex PCR reads, giving one row per CDR3 protein. The sample has about 360,000 distinct CDR3 sequences; 13% are singletons. The sequenced material came from blood. Source of these receptors: a woman under 30 with Graves' hyperthyroidism.

There are many counts of this clonotype. The gene calls are TRBV10-2 and TRBJ1-5; TRBD1 aligns across 7 bases. The germline gives CDR1 WSHSY, CDR2 SAAADI. CDR3 size: 14 residues. Trimming removed 4 bases from V and 5 bases from J; junction bases left unmatched: 5. The CDR3 reads CASSASGTDQPQHF. Written as DNA, the CDR3 is TGCGCCAGCAGTGCTTCCGGGACAGATCAGCCCCAGCATTTT.

This clonotype was observed at least ten times. The V gene is TRBV30, the J gene TRBJ2-1; 13 nucleotides align to TRBD2. The CDR3 covers 14 residues. Unmatched junction bases numbered 0, after V lost 5 bases and J lost 2 bases. In germline, CDR1 is GTSNPN, CDR2 SVGIG (reference sequence). The CDR3 DNA sequence: TGTGCCTGGGGACTAGCGGGAGCCTACAATGAGCAGTTCTTC. Its translation: CAWGLAGAYNEQFF.